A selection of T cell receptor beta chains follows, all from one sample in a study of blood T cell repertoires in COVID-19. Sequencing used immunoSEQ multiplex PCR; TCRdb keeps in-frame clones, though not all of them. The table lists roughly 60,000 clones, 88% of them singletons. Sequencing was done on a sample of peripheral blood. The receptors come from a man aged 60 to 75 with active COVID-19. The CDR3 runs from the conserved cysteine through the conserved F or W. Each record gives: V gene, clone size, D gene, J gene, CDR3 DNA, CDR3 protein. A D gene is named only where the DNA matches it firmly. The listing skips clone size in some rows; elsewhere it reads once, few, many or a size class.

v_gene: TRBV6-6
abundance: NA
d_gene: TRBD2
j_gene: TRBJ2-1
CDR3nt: TGTGCCAGCAGGGATAGCGGGAGGGGTAATGAGCAGTTCTTC
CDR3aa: CASRDSGRGNEQFF

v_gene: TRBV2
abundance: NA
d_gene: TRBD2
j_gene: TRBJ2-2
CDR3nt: TGTGCCAGCAGTGAAGTTGGGAGCGGGAGGGCCGCCACCGGGGAGCTGTTTTTT
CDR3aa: CASSEVGSGRAATGELFF

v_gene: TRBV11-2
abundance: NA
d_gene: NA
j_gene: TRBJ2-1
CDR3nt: TGTGCCAGCAGCTCCAGCGGTTACAATGAGCAGTTCTTC
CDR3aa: CASSSSGYNEQFF

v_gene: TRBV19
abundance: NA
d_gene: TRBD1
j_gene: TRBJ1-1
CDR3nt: TGTGCCAGTAGTGGGGACAGGGGGAGGCAAGCTTTCTTT
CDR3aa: CASSGDRGRQAFF

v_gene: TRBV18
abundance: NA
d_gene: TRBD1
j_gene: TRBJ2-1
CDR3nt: TGTGCCAGCTCACCGCCGGGACAGGGGGCTGGAAATGAGCAGTTCTTC
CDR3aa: CASSPPGQGAGNEQFF

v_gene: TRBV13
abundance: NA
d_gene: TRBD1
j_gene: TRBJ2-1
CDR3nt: TGTGCCAGCGGGGATCAGGGGGCCAATGAGCAGTTCTTC
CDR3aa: CASGDQGANEQFF

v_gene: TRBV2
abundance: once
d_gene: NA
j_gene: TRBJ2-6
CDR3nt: TGTGCCACCCTGGGACTCCGCGTTGGGGCCAACGTCCTGACTTTC
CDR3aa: CATLGLRVGANVLTF

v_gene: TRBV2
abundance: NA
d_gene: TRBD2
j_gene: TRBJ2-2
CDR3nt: TGTGCCAACGGCCCTGGGGGAGGGGACACCGGGGAGCTGTTTTTT
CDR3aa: CANGPGGGDTGELFF

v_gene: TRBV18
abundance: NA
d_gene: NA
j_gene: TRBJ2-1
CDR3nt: TGTGCCAGCTCACCTCTAGAGGGGGCCTACAATGAGCAGTTCTTC
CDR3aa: CASSPLEGAYNEQFF

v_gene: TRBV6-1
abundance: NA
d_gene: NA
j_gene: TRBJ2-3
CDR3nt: TGTGCCAGCAGTGATCTGGCGGGACCAGATACGCAGTATTTT
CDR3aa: CASSDLAGPDTQYF

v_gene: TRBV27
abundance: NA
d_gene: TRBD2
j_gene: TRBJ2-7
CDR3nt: TGTGCCAGCAGTTTATCTAGCGGGGGTAGCTCCTACGAGCAGTACTTC
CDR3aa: CASSLSSGGSSYEQYF

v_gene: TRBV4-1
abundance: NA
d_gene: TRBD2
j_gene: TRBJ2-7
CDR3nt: TGCGCCAGCAGCCCCCCCATCGGGGCGGGAGTAATCTACGAGCAGTACTTC
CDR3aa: CASSPPIGAGVIYEQYF

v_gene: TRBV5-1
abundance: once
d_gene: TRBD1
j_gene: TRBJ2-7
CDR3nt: TGCGCCAGCAGGGGGACAGGGGACTACGAGCAGTACTTC
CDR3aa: CASRGTGDYEQYF

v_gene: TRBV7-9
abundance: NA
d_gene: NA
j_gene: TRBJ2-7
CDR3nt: TGTGCCAGCAGCCCGGGGGTGGGCGAGCAGTACTTC
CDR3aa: CASSPGVGEQYF

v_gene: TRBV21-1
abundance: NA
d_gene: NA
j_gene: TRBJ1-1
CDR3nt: TGTGCCAGCAGCAAAGATCAGGGGCGGGACACTGAAGCTTTCTTT
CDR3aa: CASSKDQGRDTEAFF

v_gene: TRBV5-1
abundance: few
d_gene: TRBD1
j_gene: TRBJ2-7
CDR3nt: TGCGCCAGCAGCTATCCTGGGACAGGGGGCTACGAGCAGTACTTC
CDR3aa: CASSYPGTGGYEQYF

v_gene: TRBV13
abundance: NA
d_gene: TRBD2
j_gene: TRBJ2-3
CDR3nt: TGTGCCAGCAGCTTAATCCGGCTAGCGGTTAGCACAGATACGCAGTATTTT
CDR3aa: CASSLIRLAVSTDTQYF

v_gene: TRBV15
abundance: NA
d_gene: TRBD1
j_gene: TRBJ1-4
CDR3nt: TGTGCCACCAGCGGCCGGGACAGGGGAGATGAAAAACTGTTTTTT
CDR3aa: CATSGRDRGDEKLFF

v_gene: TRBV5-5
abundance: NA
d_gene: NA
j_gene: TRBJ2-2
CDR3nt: TGTGCCAGCAGCCTCGAAGGGGGACTAAAGAACACCGGGGAGCTGTTTTTT
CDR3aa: CASSLEGGLKNTGELFF

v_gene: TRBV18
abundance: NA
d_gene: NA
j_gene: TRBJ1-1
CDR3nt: TGTGCCAGCTCACGTGCCCTAGAAATGAACACTGAAGCTTTCTTT
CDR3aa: CASSRALEMNTEAFF

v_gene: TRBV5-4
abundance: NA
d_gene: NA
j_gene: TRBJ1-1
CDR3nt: TGTGCCAGCAGCTTACAGGGCGCCACTGAAGCTTTCTTT
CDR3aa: CASSLQGATEAFF

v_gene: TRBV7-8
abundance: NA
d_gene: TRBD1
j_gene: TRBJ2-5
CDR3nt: TGTGCCAGCAGCCCCACCCCTCGGACAGGGTTAGAGACCCAGTACTTC
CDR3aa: CASSPTPRTGLETQYF

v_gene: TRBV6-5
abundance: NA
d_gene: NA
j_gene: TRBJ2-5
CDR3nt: TGTGCCAGCAGTTATATCAGGCAAGAGACCCAGTACTTC
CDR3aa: CASSYIRQETQYF

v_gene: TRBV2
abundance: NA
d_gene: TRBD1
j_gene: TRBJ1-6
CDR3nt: TGTGCCAGCAGGGGACAGGTTAATAATTCACCCCTCCACTTT
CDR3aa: CASRGQVNNSPLHF

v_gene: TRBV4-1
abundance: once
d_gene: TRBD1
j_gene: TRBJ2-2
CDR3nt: TGCGCCAGCAGCCAAGCGGGACAGGGGATAGGGGAGCTGTTTTTT
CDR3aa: CASSQAGQGIGELFF

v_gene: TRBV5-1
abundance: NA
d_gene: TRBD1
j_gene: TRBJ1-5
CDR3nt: TGCGCCAGCAGCTTGGAAGGGACAGGTAATCAGCCCCAGCATTTT
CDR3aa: CASSLEGTGNQPQHF

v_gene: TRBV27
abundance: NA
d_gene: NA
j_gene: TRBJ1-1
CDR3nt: TGTGCCAGCAGTTTATGGGGGGGGAGGTACACTGAAGCTTTCTTT
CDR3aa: CASSLWGGRYTEAFF

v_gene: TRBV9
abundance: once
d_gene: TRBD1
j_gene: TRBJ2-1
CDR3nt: TGTGCCAGCACCGCCTCGGACAGGGGTGGCGGTGAGCAGTTCTTC
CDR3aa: CASTASDRGGGEQFF

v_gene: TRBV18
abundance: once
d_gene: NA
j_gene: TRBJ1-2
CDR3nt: TGTGCCAGCTCATCGGACGGGGGGGTCTATGGCTACACCTTC
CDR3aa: CASSSDGGVYGYTF

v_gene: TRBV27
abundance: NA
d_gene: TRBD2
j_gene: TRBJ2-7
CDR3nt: TGTGCCAGCAGTCAGACTAGCGGGTACTCCTACGAGCAGTACTTC
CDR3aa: CASSQTSGYSYEQYF

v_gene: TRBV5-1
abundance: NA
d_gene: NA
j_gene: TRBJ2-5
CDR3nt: TGCGCCAGCAGCTTGGTGACGCGGGGGACCCAGTACTTC
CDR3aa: CASSLVTRGTQYF

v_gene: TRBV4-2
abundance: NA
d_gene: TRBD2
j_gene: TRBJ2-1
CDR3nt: TGTGCCAGCAGCCTCAATCATCCCCTAGCGGGCACCTACAATGAGCAGTTCTTC
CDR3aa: CASSLNHPLAGTYNEQFF

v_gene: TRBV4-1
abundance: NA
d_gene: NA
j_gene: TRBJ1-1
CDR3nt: TGCGCCAGCAGCCGTCCCTCCGGGAGCCCCACTGAAGCTTTCTTT
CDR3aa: CASSRPSGSPTEAFF

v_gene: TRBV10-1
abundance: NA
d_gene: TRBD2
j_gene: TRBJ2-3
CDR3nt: TGCGCCAGCAGTGGCCTAGCGGGACCGACGAATACGCAGTATTTT
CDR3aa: CASSGLAGPTNTQYF

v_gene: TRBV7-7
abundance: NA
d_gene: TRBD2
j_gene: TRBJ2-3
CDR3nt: TGTGCTAGCAGCTCCGACCTAGCGGGACTAGATACGCAGTATTTT
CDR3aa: CASSSDLAGLDTQYF

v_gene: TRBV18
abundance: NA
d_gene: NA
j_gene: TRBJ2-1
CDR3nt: TGTGCCAGCTCACCGCTAGAGCATGAGCAGTTCTTC
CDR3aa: CASSPLEHEQFF

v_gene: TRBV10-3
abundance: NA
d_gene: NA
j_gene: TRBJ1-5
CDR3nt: TGTGCCATCAGTGAGACAAATCAGCCCCAGCATTTT
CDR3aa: CAISETNQPQHF

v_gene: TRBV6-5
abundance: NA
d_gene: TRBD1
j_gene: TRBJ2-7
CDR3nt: TGTGCCAGCACCAACAGGGGCCTAATTTACGAGCAGTACTTC
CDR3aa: CASTNRGLIYEQYF

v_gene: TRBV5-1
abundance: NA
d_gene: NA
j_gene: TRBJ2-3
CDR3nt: TGCGCCAGCAGCTTGGGGGCGGGAAGCGTCACAGATACGCAGTATTTT
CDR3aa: CASSLGAGSVTDTQYF

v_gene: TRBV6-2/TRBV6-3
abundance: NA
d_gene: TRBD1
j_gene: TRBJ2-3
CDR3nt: TGTGCCAGCAGTTACGGGACAGGGGTGACAGATACGCAGTATTTT
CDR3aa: CASSYGTGVTDTQYF